The rows below give T cell receptor beta chains drawn from one sample of a study of cytomegalovirus exposure and HLA in healthy donors. This table comes from immunoSEQ multiplex PCR, and its TCRdb copy is limited to in-frame clones, with some not included. The table has around 61,000 clones, about 89% seen once. Sequenced: PBMCs. These receptors were collected from a man aged 25-45 years in good health and CMV-seropositive. Both conserved end residues are part of each CDR3. The D gene is left open where the match is weak. The size of a clone is reported for some rows only, either as once, few or many, or as a class for expanded clones.

abundance	v_gene	j_gene	d_gene	CDR3aa	CDR3nt
once	TRBV7-9	TRBJ2-1	TRBD1	CASSLFVFGQGYNEQFF	TGTGCCAGCAGCTTGTTTGTGTTCGGACAGGGGTACAATGAGCAGTTCTTC
NA	TRBV5-6	TRBJ1-5	TRBD1	CASSLGTGGNSNQPQHF	TGTGCCAGCAGCCTAGGGACAGGGGGGAATAGCAATCAGCCCCAGCATTTT
NA	TRBV11-2	TRBJ2-3	TRBD2	CASSYRAGGKDTQYF	TGTGCCAGCAGCTACAGGGCGGGAGGGAAAGATACGCAGTATTTT
NA	TRBV9	TRBJ1-2	TRBD1	CASSLAGGPNYGYTF	TGTGCCAGCAGCCTTGCAGGGGGTCCTAACTATGGCTACACCTTC
NA	TRBV7-9	TRBJ2-7	NA	CSSSRESYAYEQYF	TGTTCCAGCAGCCGAGAGAGCTACGCATACGAGCAGTACTTC
NA	TRBV9	TRBJ2-7	NA	CASSVGLAYEQYF	TGTGCCAGCAGCGTAGGCCTAGCCTACGAGCAGTACTTC
NA	TRBV15	TRBJ1-4	TRBD1	CATSRDGTENEKLFF	TGTGCCACCAGCAGAGATGGGACAGAAAATGAAAAACTGTTTTTT
NA	TRBV28	TRBJ2-3	TRBD2	CASSSLSGSLSDTQYF	TGTGCCAGCAGTTCCCTTAGCGGGAGTTTGTCAGATACGCAGTATTTT
NA	TRBV6-1	TRBJ1-1	NA	CASSEWTALNTEAFF	TGTGCCAGCAGTGAATGGACAGCCCTGAACACTGAAGCTTTCTTT
NA	TRBV6-1	TRBJ1-4	TRBD1	CATFRGRNEKLFF	TGTGCCACCTTCAGGGGGCGCAATGAAAAACTGTTTTTT
NA	TRBV28	TRBJ2-7	NA	CASRETGSSSYEQYF	TGTGCCAGCAGGGAGACAGGTTCAAGCTCCTACGAGCAGTACTTC
few	TRBV6-1	TRBJ2-2	TRBD2	CASSEGAGGPGELFF	TGTGCCAGCAGTGAAGGGGCGGGAGGGCCCGGGGAGCTGTTTTTT
NA	TRBV7-2	TRBJ2-3	TRBD2	CASSPRPSTSGSSTDTQYF	TGTGCCAGCAGCCCCCGGCCGTCTACTAGCGGGAGCTCTACAGATACGCAGTATTTT
NA	TRBV5-1	TRBJ2-5	TRBD2	CASSSGRALGETQYF	TGCGCCAGCTCTAGCGGGAGGGCCCTCGGGGAGACCCAGTACTTC
once	TRBV21-1	TRBJ2-1	NA	CASSKGLPLSYNEQFF	TGTGCCAGCAGCAAAGGACTTCCCTTATCCTACAATGAGCAGTTCTTC
NA	TRBV5-1	TRBJ2-5	TRBD1	CASSSVWTGMETQYF	TGCGCCAGCAGCTCTGTTTGGACAGGGATGGAGACCCAGTACTTC
once	TRBV7-8	TRBJ2-7	TRBD2	CASSWTSGSYEQYF	TGTGCCAGCAGCTGGACTAGCGGATCCTACGAGCAGTACTTC
NA	TRBV27	TRBJ2-1	TRBD2	CASSWGLAGYNEQFF	TGTGCCAGCAGTTGGGGACTAGCGGGTTACAATGAGCAGTTCTTC
NA	TRBV7-9	TRBJ2-1	NA	CASSLVFGASANNEQFF	TGTGCCAGCAGCTTAGTATTTGGGGCTAGCGCTAACAATGAGCAGTTCTTC
NA	TRBV4-2	TRBJ2-7	NA	CASSQDRGTADTPYEQYF	TGTGCCAGCAGCCAAGATCGGGGGACAGCTGATACACCCTACGAGCAGTACTTC
NA	TRBV6-5	TRBJ2-2	TRBD2	CASSRTGGGTGELFF	TGTGCCAGCAGCAGAACGGGGGGAGGCACCGGGGAGCTGTTTTTT
NA	TRBV19	TRBJ1-1	NA	CASRFPEGRITEAFF	TGTGCCAGTCGATTCCCTGAGGGTCGGATCACTGAAGCTTTCTTT
NA	TRBV5-6	TRBJ1-1	NA	CASSQQGGTEAFF	TGTGCCAGCAGCCAACAGGGTGGGACTGAAGCTTTCTTT
NA	TRBV29-1	TRBJ2-3	TRBD1	CSGMRDRDSPDTQYF	TGCAGCGGGATGCGGGACAGGGATAGCCCAGATACGCAGTATTTT
NA	TRBV10-2	TRBJ1-3	TRBD1	CATSQQGAHGNTIYF	TGCGCCACCTCACAGCAGGGGGCCCACGGAAACACCATATATTTT
NA	TRBV27	TRBJ1-5	NA	CASSPNSNQPQHF	TGTGCCAGCAGCCCCAATAGCAATCAGCCCCAGCATTTT
NA	TRBV30	TRBJ1-2	TRBD1	CAWSDSGGYCGYTF	TGTGCCTGGAGTGACTCAGGGGGCTACTGTGGCTACACCTTC
NA	TRBV9	TRBJ2-2	NA	CASSVLVDTGELFF	TGTGCCAGCAGCGTTCTAGTTGACACCGGGGAGCTGTTTTTT
few	TRBV28	TRBJ1-1	NA	CASNPLGQNTEAFF	TGTGCCAGCAATCCTTTAGGACAGAACACTGAAGCTTTCTTT
few	TRBV19	TRBJ1-1	NA	CAVRGMNTEAFF	TGTGCCGTCCGGGGGATGAACACTGAAGCTTTCTTT
NA	TRBV5-6	TRBJ2-1	NA	CASSFSAGGITNEQFF	TGTGCCAGCAGCTTTTCGGCAGGGGGGATAACCAATGAGCAGTTCTTC
NA	TRBV7-9	TRBJ1-2	NA	CASSSYREGGYTF	TGTGCCAGCAGCTCTTACAGGGAGGGCGGCTACACCTTC
NA	TRBV28	TRBJ1-5	NA	CASTPEVTARPQHF	TGTGCCAGCACCCCAGAAGTTACAGCACGACCCCAGCATTTT
NA	TRBV7-9	TRBJ2-1	NA	CASSSTKTGHRYNEQFF	TGTGCCAGCAGCTCCACCAAGACTGGCCACCGCTACAATGAGCAGTTCTTC
NA	TRBV18	TRBJ1-1	TRBD1	CASSQRQGSPEAFF	TGTGCCAGCTCTCAAAGACAGGGTAGTCCCGAAGCTTTCTTT
NA	TRBV29-1	TRBJ2-7	NA	CSVRGGPAIYEQYF	TGCAGCGTTAGGGGGGGCCCCGCCATTTACGAGCAGTACTTC
NA	TRBV27	TRBJ1-2	NA	CARRQDRMDYGYTF	TGTGCCAGGAGACAGGACAGAATGGATTATGGCTACACCTTC
NA	TRBV5-1	TRBJ2-1	TRBD2	CASSPGTSGRSYNEQFF	TGCGCCAGCAGCCCCGGGACTAGCGGGAGATCCTACAATGAGCAGTTCTTC
NA	TRBV19	TRBJ2-7	NA	CASMGNRYEQYF	TGTGCCAGTATGGGAAACAGGTACGAGCAGTACTTC
once	TRBV6-4	TRBJ2-4	TRBD1	CASSAQQRQGAKEDIQYF	TGTGCCAGCAGTGCCCAGCAGCGGCAGGGGGCGAAGGAGGACATTCAGTACTTC
NA	TRBV7-9	TRBJ1-2	TRBD1	CSSSLFFAQGAQEGYTF	TGTTCCAGCAGCTTATTTTTCGCTCAGGGGGCGCAGGAGGGCTACACCTTC
NA	TRBV19	TRBJ2-5	TRBD1	CASSPGGQGETQYF	TGTGCCAGTAGTCCAGGGGGACAGGGAGAGACCCAGTACTTC
NA	TRBV27	TRBJ2-5	TRBD1	CASRRTGQETQYF	TGTGCCAGCAGAAGGACAGGTCAAGAGACCCAGTACTTC
NA	TRBV2	TRBJ2-2	NA	CASKPSSGTGELFF	TGTGCCAGCAAACCTAGTTCGGGCACCGGGGAGCTGTTTTTT
NA	TRBV18	TRBJ2-7	TRBD1	CASSPGQNYEQYF	TGTGCCAGCTCACCGGGACAGAACTACGAGCAGTACTTC